Below, 12 T cell receptor beta chains from the same sample are listed, as sequenced in a study of patients and donors after allogeneic stem cell transplantation. TCRdb reprocessed the RT-PCR reads with MiXCR, giving one entry per CDR3 protein. The data contain approximately 31,000 distinct CDR3 sequences, 37% of them singletons. Material: blood, either unsorted or a sorted T cell fraction (not recorded which). The receptors were sampled from a human donor who was either an allogeneic HSCT recipient or a stem cell or donor lymphocyte infusion donor (not recorded which). It is not recorded whose cells these are; they may come from a transplant donor.

The rearrangement joins TRBV10-3 to TRBJ1-2, with 7 positions matching TRBD1. The CDR3 runs 15 residues. V lost 2 bases to trimming and J lost 2 bases; unmatched junction nucleotides: 5. CDR1 and CDR2 from the germline V gene are ENHRY and SYGVKD. The CDR3 sequence is CAISEDPTGNYGYTF. The DNA of the CDR3 is TGTGCCATCAGTGAGGACCCGACAGGGAACTATGGCTACACCTTC.

V usage is TRBV18 and J usage is TRBJ2-1; D call uncertain. V was pared by 4 bases and J by 4 bases, with 20 bases between. CDR1 and CDR2 from the germline V gene are KGHSH and LQKENI. This CDR3 region has 17 residues. The CDR3 coding sequence is TGTGCCAGCTCACGAAGAGAACTGGGTATGCTATACAATGAGCAGTTCTTC. This codes for CASSRRELGMLYNEQFF.

The chain combines TRBV20-1 with TRBJ1-1; 8 bases align to TRBD1. The CDR3 covers 15 residues. V shed 6 bases and J 4 bases; nucleotides not matched to a gene: 13. Germline-derived CDR1 and CDR2 are DFQATT and SNEGSKA (reference sequence). The CDR3, as DNA: TGCAGTGCGATTCTTAACAGGGGGAGGGTCACTGAAGCTTTCTTT. It encodes CSAILNRGRVTEAFF.

The V and J genes are TRBV12-3 or TRBV12-4 and TRBJ1-5, with unresolved D. Trimming took 5 bases from V and 6 from J, leaving 14 bases between them. The CDR3 is 14 amino acids. CDR3 DNA sequence: TGTGCCAGCAGTCTACGTCTAAGGCGTCAGCCCCAGCATTTT. It encodes CASSLRLRRQPQHF.

The chain has TRBV5-1 and TRBJ1-1; D call uncertain. The CDR3 totals 12 residues. V lost 5 bases and J 1 base, leaving 6 bases between the germline ends. Germline V gives CDR1 SGHRS, CDR2 YFSETQ. The CDR3: CASRKANTEAFF. Written as DNA, the CDR3 is TGCGCCAGCAGAAAGGCGAACACTGAAGCTTTCTTT. The full variable domain, completed using reference TRBV5-1 and TRBJ1-1, is KAGVTQTPRYLIKTRGQQVTLSCSPISGHRSVSWYQQTPGQGLQFLFEYFSETQRNKGNFPGRFSGRQFSNSRSEMNVSTLELGDSALYLCASRKANTEAFFGQGTRLTVV.

CDR3 nucleotide sequence: TGTGCCAGCAGCCCCGGGGTAGCGGGGGACAATGAGCAGTTCTTC. Translation: CASSPGVAGDNEQFF. The chain combines TRBV7-9 with TRBJ2-1; the match to TRBD2 covers 9 bases. The germline V gene has CDR1 SEHNR and CDR2 FQNEAQ (reference sequence). The CDR3 covers 15 residues. The V and J ends lost 5 bases and 5 bases, in that order; junction bases with no gene match: 7.

This clonotype was picked up a small number of times. V usage is TRBV20-1 and J usage is TRBJ2-3; TRBD2 agrees at 9 bases. The germline V gene encodes CDR1 DFQATT and CDR2 SNEGSKA (reference sequence). Germline trimming cut 3 bases from V and 2 bases from J; bases unmatched to any gene: 9. The CDR3 totals 16 residues. CDR3 protein: CSASAGGRLSTDTQYF. In nucleotides, the CDR3 is TGCAGTGCTAGTGCGGGGGGGCGCCTATCCACAGATACGCAGTATTTT.

This clonotype has only a few counts. The chain couples TRBV7-9 to TRBJ1-2; 8 positions match TRBD1. V shed 1 base and J 3 bases; nucleotides not matched to a gene: 4. The CDR3 contains 15 residues. The germline V gene has CDR1 SEHNR and CDR2 FQNEAQ (reference sequence). As DNA, the CDR3 is TGTGCCAGCAGCTTAGGACAGGGGAAAGACTATGGCTACACCTTC. It encodes CASSLGQGKDYGYTF.

This chain links TRBV18 with TRBJ1-5; D is unclear. Germline V gene lookup returns CDR1 KGHSH and CDR2 LQKENI. The V and J ends lost 3 bases and 6 bases respectively, with 9 bases between them. The length of the CDR3 is 13 residues. CDR3 DNA sequence: TGTGCCAGCTCACCTCAAACTCGTCAGCCCCAGCATTTT. Protein sequence: CASSPQTRQPQHF.

J is TRBJ2-1 and V is TRBV7-9; D not certain. Germline loops: CDR1 SEHNR, CDR2 FQNEAQ (reference sequence). The V gene lost 5 bases and the J gene lost 10 bases, with 15 bases spanning the gap. This CDR3 spans 13 amino acids. CDR3 in amino acids: CASSPPLGKEQFF. CDR3 in DNA: TGTGCCAGCAGCCCCCCGCTGGGAAAAGAGCAGTTCTTC.

The chain carries TRBV6-6 and TRBJ2-3; D remains ambiguous. Germline V CDR1 and CDR2: MNHNY, SVGAGI (reference sequence). The ends were cut back, 5 bases at V and 0 bases at J, with 12 bases in the middle. This CDR3 contains 15 residues. The CDR3 reads CASSGFRGSTDTQYF. The CDR3 DNA reads TGTGCCAGCAGTGGGTTTCGCGGCAGCACAGATACGCAGTATTTT.

This chain uses TRBV15 with TRBJ1-1; tentatively, D is TRBD1 (5 bases). V was cut by 0 bases and J by 9 bases, with 11 bases left in between. This CDR3 comprises 13 residues. Germline assignment: CDR1 LNHNV and CDR2 YYDKDF (reference sequence). The DNA of the CDR3 is TGTGCCACCAGCAGAGATGGCAGGGATCAAGCTTTCTTT. Translation gives CATSRDGRDQAFF.